Presented here are 6 T cell receptor beta chains from one specimen sequenced in a study of T cell responses to AZD1222 COVID-19 vaccine. TCRdb's table, derived via immunoSEQ multiplex PCR, lists solely in-frame clones and lacks some. The data contain about 120,000 clones, around 85% of them singletons. The source was peripheral blood, collected on day 0 of AZD1222 vaccination. Every receptor here comes from an adult in good health.

The chain uses TRBV4-2 and TRBJ2-3; D possibly corresponds to TRBD1 (6 bases). V shed 1 base and J shed 1 base, with 12 bases lying between them. The length of the CDR3 is 16 residues. CDR1 and CDR2 from the germline V gene are LGHNA and YNFKEQ. The CDR3 sequence: CASSQGGHSRTDTQYF. The CDR3 DNA follows: TGTGCCAGCAGCCAAGGGGGGCACAGCCGCACAGATACGCAGTATTTT.

This sequence joins TRBV28 and TRBJ1-2; no firm D call. V dropped 5 bases and J dropped 5 bases, with 9 bases sitting between them. This CDR3 is 12 amino acids long. The germline CDR1 and CDR2 sequences are MDHEN and SYDVKM. The CDR3 here is CASSPEWYGYTF. In nucleotides, the CDR3 is TGTGCCAGCAGTCCCGAGTGGTATGGCTACACCTTC.

This rearrangement joins TRBV11-2 to TRBJ2-3; TRBD2 matches 11 bases. The germline V gene encodes CDR1 SGHAT and CDR2 FQNNGV. The CDR3 spans 18 residues. V was pared by 0 bases and J by 0 bases, with 5 bases of the junction left unmatched. CDR3 sequence: CASSLDWGLAASTDTQYF. DNA for the CDR3: TGTGCCAGCAGCTTAGATTGGGGACTAGCGGCTAGCACAGATACGCAGTATTTT. The entire variable domain, with the rest obtained from reference TRBV11-2 and TRBJ2-3, is as follows: EAGVAQSPRYKIIEKRQSVAFWCNPISGHATLYWYQQILGQGPKLLIQFQNNGVVDDSQLPKDRFSAERLKGVDSTLKIQPAKLEDSAVYLCASSLDWGLAASTDTQYFGPGTRLTVL.

The chain has TRBV7-2 and TRBJ1-5; D unclear. This CDR3 region has 16 residues. With 5 bases removed from V and 0 bases from J, the gap between germline ends came to 14 bases. Germline V lookup: CDR1 SGHTA, CDR2 FQGNSA. CDR3 sequence reads: CASSTWTDYSNQPQHF. CDR3 sequence (DNA): TGTGCCAGCAGCACCTGGACCGATTATAGCAATCAGCCCCAGCATTTT.

This chain uses TRBV5-6 with TRBJ2-3, with 14 bases identical to TRBD2. There are 17 residues in the CDR3. With V trimmed by 0 bases and J by 6 bases, 6 bases remained unmatched. Germline V gene data show CDR1 as SGHDT and CDR2 as YYEEEE. CDR3 in DNA: TGTGCCAGCAGCTTGGGACTAGCGGGAGGGCCGTGGGATACGCAGTATTTT. Its translation: CASSLGLAGGPWDTQYF.

The chain employs TRBV29-1 and TRBJ1-2; TRBD1 matches at 7 bases. The CDR3 extends over 13 amino acids. Per the germline V gene, CDR1 is SQVTM and CDR2 is ANQGSEA. V trimming: 3 bases; J trimming: 3 bases; junction bases outside the gene matches: 4. CDR3 in DNA: TGCAGCGTTGATGACAGGGCGGACTATGGCTACACCTTC. Its protein is CSVDDRADYGYTF.